This TCR beta chain was recorded in a study of T cell responses to AZD1222 COVID-19 vaccine. V was pared by 3 bases and J by 3 bases, with 7 bases of the junction left unmatched. This CDR3 contains 17 residues. CDR1 SGHAT and CDR2 FQNNGV come from the germline V gene. General observations from the study: Regions 160-218 and 743-854 held dominance among vaccine-associated CD4 TCRs, which spanned spike. Reports say nearly half of spike-specific TCRs go after unmutated variant regions.

A note on this clone: Its target is not known.

Profiling relied on immunoSEQ multiplex PCR, and the TCRdb table lists in-frame clones only, not all of them. The sample holds under 200,000 clones, 87% seen once. The chain is built from TRBV11-2 and TRBJ2-2, with TRBD2 identical over 10 bases. The sequence derives from an adult who received the AZD1222 COVID-19 vaccine. The sequences come from peripheral blood, collected 28 days after the second AZD1222 dose. The CDR3 sequence: CASSLQRGGRYTGELFF. As DNA, the CDR3 is TGTGCCAGCAGCTTGCAGCGGGGGGGCCGATACACCGGGGAGCTGTTTTTT.